This T cell receptor (beta chain) emerged from a study of cytomegalovirus exposure and HLA in healthy donors. Study summary: There were about 86 million unique TCRs (from HLA-typed donors) in an early data release.

Healthy people donating bone marrow made up the donors. Amplification used 60 Vbeta primers and 13 Jbeta primers. TCRdb's copy holds only in-frame clones and misses some; the assay was immunoSEQ multiplex PCR. The sample holds around 88,000 clones, nearly 80% seen once. This TCR was sampled from a woman aged 40 to 49 in good health and CMV-seropositive. Sequencing input: PBMCs.

CDR3 DNA sequence: TGTGCCAGCAGCTGGGACTTCCAAGAGACCCAGTACTTC. Amino acid sequence: CASSWDFQETQYF. The V and J genes are TRBV5-6 and TRBJ2-5; tentatively, D is TRBD2 (6 bases). V lost 3 bases and J 1 base, leaving 7 bases between the germline ends. Germline V lookup: CDR1 SGHDT, CDR2 YYEEEE. The CDR3 totals 13 residues.